This TCR beta chain was identified in a study of shared clonotypes between healthy human individuals. About the research overall: A couple of women and a few men aged 18 to 49 served as donors.

CDR1 and CDR2 (germline): MNHEY, SMNVEV (reference sequence). The CDR3 has 15 residues. In its sample, this clone was seen a few times. Germline is not matched at one junction end, which may reflect a read error. Other DNA sequences in the same sample also yield this CDR3. This was a deep-level run. What was sequenced on ten immunoSEQ deep assay plates was unsorted PBMC DNA. Method: immunoSEQ multiplex PCR; TCRdb's copy keeps in-frame clones and lacks some. The sample lists about 560,000 clones, about 80% occurring once. Sample: PBMCs. The receptor was derived from a middle-aged woman in good health. Some clones in this sample may be carry-over from other donors' samples. The V call is TRBV27, the J call TRBJ1-5, with a tentative D call TRBD1 (6 bases). CDR3 sequence: CASSPSQGLNQPQHF. The CDR3 DNA sequence: TGTGCCAGCAGTCCATCACAGGGTCTCAATCAGCCCCAGCATTTC.